This TCR beta chain originates from a study of PD-L1 blockade in urothelial cancer (dated by TCRdb to the late 2010s). About the study as a whole: Every patient began therapy in about 2014 and was given atezolizumab 1,200 mg intravenously every 3 weeks. Over 28 patients had pretreatment blood TCR-seq, about 25 had at least one posttreatment blood collection, and about 25 had tumor TCR-seq. An ECOG performance status of 0 or 1 was recorded for the patients, and 0 to 3 prior chemotherapy regimens had been received by the patients. About 90% of the roughly 29 patients were males with bladder-origin urothelial cancer, and 18 of 29 reported a prior smoking history. Whole exome sequencing and RNA sequencing of pretreatment tumors were performed alongside TCR sequencing in the same patients. Durable clinical benefit was achieved by nine patients and was not achieved by 20 patients. Blood samples were analyzed 3 weeks after the start of treatment (second dose) and 6 weeks after the start of treatment. Blood samples yielded a median of around 150,000 T cells and more than 80,000 unique TCRs, with median clonality 0.080. Progression-free survival longer than 6 months counted as durable clinical benefit, and TCR features were additionally tested against both progression-free and overall survival. Pretreatment tumor samples, along with matched peripheral blood serially collected before and after atezolizumab treatment, were subjected to TCR sequencing. An exploratory multi-omic analysis was conducted of the somatic, immune and clinical correlates of response to PD-L1 blockade with atezolizumab in urothelial cancer.

From its cysteine to its phenylalanine, the CDR3 spans 15 amino acids. The only DNA kept is the CDR3, 45 bases in frame from the first base. From V the trimming removes 1 base and from J it removes 10 bases, while the gene matches leave 8 bases of the junction unaccounted for. CDR1 is given as SGHTA and CDR2 as FQGNSA, both from the germline V gene. To estimate absolute template abundance from read counts, synthetic TCR analog templates were spiked into each PCR. The immunoSEQ assay was used to amplify TCRbeta CDR3 regions from genomic DNA with bias-controlled V and J gene primers. Rearranged TCRbeta segments were sequenced at approximately 20X coverage. The authors processed their data as follows. Sequencing errors were corrected by clustering, and CDR3s were annotated against IMGT so that V, D and J genes could be assigned. Only productive TCRbeta rearrangements were used in downstream analyses, excluding out-of-frame or stop-codon sequences. Clonality was computed as one minus Shannon entropy normalized by the log of the number of unique productive sequences. Fisher's exact test with Benjamini-Hochberg correction, at a threshold of adjusted p below 0.01, was used to find clones that differed between time points or between blood and tumor. Here the immuneACCESS table is served through TCRdb, limited to in-frame sequences with V and J called. Missing clones are a known gap in these copies; in checked studies unresolved V genes cover under half, and the rest lacks a known reason. V and J calls plus clone size are reproduced from that table; the DNA served to infer D and trimming. For this sample there are roughly 100,000 clones; approximately 87% appear just once. In total, the top ten clones hold 8.4% of the sample.

Only one count was recorded for this clone. The clone's antigen remains unknown. No clone much larger than this one lies a single base away; base qualities are absent. Here is what the overall study found, with its caveats: Improved progression-free and overall survival was found to be associated with pretreatment peripheral blood TCR clonality below the median. Among patients with durable benefit, tumor-associated TCR clones showed greater expansion in peripheral blood 3 weeks after treatment started (n ≈ 20, p = 0.022). Because of the small sample size (n ≈ 27) and the many exploratory analyses performed, the results are intended to be regarded as hypothesis-generating.

Read against the paper, the sample's time point label means: peripheral blood 6 weeks after treatment start. A cohort of 25 to 30 patients with locally advanced or metastatic urothelial carcinoma, treated at Memorial Sloan Kettering on a trial protocol, was included. Peripheral blood mononuclear cells were collected pretreatment and during treatment, with between 1 and 8 total time points obtained per patient. The Qiagen DNeasy Blood extraction kit was used to purify genomic DNA from total PBMCs and tumor samples. PBMCs were collected pretreatment and during treatment, and were isolated and stored as previously described.

Recombination connected TRBV7-2 to TRBJ2-1, with TRBD2 identical over 9 junction bases. This sequence originates from a man aged 65 to 79 with urothelial cancer. The input for sequencing was PBMCs, taken around atezolizumab (anti-PD-L1) treatment. CDR3 sequence: CASSLGVAGVGEQFF. The nucleotides read TGTGCCAGCAGCTTAGGGGTAGCGGGAGTAGGGGAGCAGTTCTTC.